These 18 T cell receptor beta chains were all obtained from the same sample, sequenced in a study of blood T cell repertoires in COVID-19. This table comes from immunoSEQ multiplex PCR, and its TCRdb copy is limited to in-frame clones, with some not included. Of 300,000 or so clones in the sample, around 87% were seen once. The sequenced sample was peripheral blood. These receptors originate from a man in his fifties with active or convalescent COVID-19.

The rearrangement uses TRBV7-8 and TRBJ1-2, with TRBD1 as a possible D gene (6 bases). This CDR3 region has 13 residues. V was cut by 5 bases and J by 2 bases, with 9 bases left in between. Germline V gene data show CDR1 as SGHVS and CDR2 as FQNEAQ. The CDR3: CASSGDRNYGYTF. As DNA, the CDR3 is TGTGCCAGCAGCGGCGACAGGAACTATGGCTACACCTTC.

This chain connects TRBV5-1 to TRBJ1-1; D unclear. Germline V gives CDR1 SGHRS, CDR2 YFSETQ. Trimming removed 4 bases from V and 1 base from J, with 8 bases in between. The CDR3 has 13 residues. The CDR3 DNA reads as TGCGCCAGCAGCGCATTCGGGAACACTGAAGCTTTCTTT. It specifies CASSAFGNTEAFF.

This clone was detected only once. V and J are TRBV3-1 (or the pseudogene TRBV3-2) and TRBJ2-3; TRBD2 might be the D (5 bases). This CDR3 has 14 residues. Trimming pared 0 bases from V and 5 bases from J, leaving 9 bases between. CDR1 is LGHDT, CDR2 YNNKEL, per germline (reference sequence). The CDR3 DNA follows: TGTGCCAGCAGCCAAGAAGGTCGGGGAGATACGCAGTATTTT. Protein sequence: CASSQEGRGDTQYF.

The chain carries TRBV9 and TRBJ2-1, with TRBD2 identical over 9 bases. Germline V gene lookup returns CDR1 SGDLS and CDR2 YYNGEE. V trimming: 3 bases; J trimming: 6 bases; junction bases outside the gene matches: 10. The CDR3 is 16 residues long. The CDR3 sequence is CASSARAGGEVNEQFF. Here the CDR3 DNA reads TGTGCCAGCAGCGCCAGAGCGGGAGGAGAGGTCAATGAGCAGTTCTTC.

The chain has TRBV5-4 and TRBJ2-5, with a weak D call TRBD2 (6 bases). This CDR3 has 14 amino acids. V lost 4 bases to trimming and J lost 1 base, with 11 bases between them. Germline loops: CDR1 SGHNT, CDR2 YYREEE (reference sequence). The CDR3 coding sequence is TGTGCCAGCAGCCGACTAGGAGCCCAAGAGACCCAGTACTTC. Translation gives CASSRLGAQETQYF.

V and J are TRBV5-1 and TRBJ2-5, with D hard to call. Trimming took off 4 bases at V and 1 base at J, with 11 bases between the two ends. Germline CDR1 is SGHRS and CDR2 is YFSETQ. The CDR3 spans 14 residues. The CDR3 here is CASSTLGGQETQYF. As DNA, the CDR3 is TGCGCCAGCAGCACCCTTGGCGGCCAAGAGACCCAGTACTTC. Complete variable domain (other parts from reference TRBV5-1 and TRBJ2-5): KAGVTQTPRYLIKTRGQQVTLSCSPISGHRSVSWYQQTPGQGLQFLFEYFSETQRNKGNFPGRFSGRQFSNSRSEMNVSTLELGDSALYLCASSTLGGQETQYFGPGTRLLVL.

The CDR3: CALSLGRENEQFF. The CDR3 DNA reads as TGTGCCCTCTCCTTGGGGCGGGAAAATGAGCAGTTCTTC. This rearrangement joins TRBV10-3 to TRBJ2-1, with D possibly being TRBD2 (6 bases). Deletions cut 11 bases from V and 7 bases from J, with 18 bases between. The CDR3 contains 13 residues. Germline lookup yields CDR1 ENHRY and CDR2 SYGVKD.

The J gene is TRBJ1-1, the V gene TRBV10-2, with unresolved D. Trimming shortened V by 2 bases and J by 3 bases, and 7 bases separated the two germline ends. The CDR3 covers 13 residues. Germline V lookup: CDR1 WSHSY, CDR2 SAAADI. CDR3 protein: CASSETVYTEAFF. DNA for the CDR3: TGCGCCAGCAGTGAGACAGTTTACACTGAAGCTTTCTTT.

In its sample, this clone was seen once. The V gene is TRBV29-1, the J gene TRBJ2-3; tentative D call: TRBD2 (6 bases). This CDR3 region has 13 residues. Per the germline V gene, CDR1 is SQVTM and CDR2 is ANQGSEA. The ends were cut back, 3 bases at V and 2 bases at J, with 9 bases in the middle. This CDR3 is CSVEGGFTDTQYF. In DNA form, the CDR3 reads TGCAGCGTTGAGGGGGGTTTCACAGATACGCAGTATTTT.

The chain combines TRBV5-4 with TRBJ2-1, with 8 bases aligning to TRBD2. The CDR3 is 14 residues long. From germline, CDR1 is SGHNT and CDR2 YYREEE (reference sequence). The V segment lost 0 bases and the J segment 6 bases; nucleotides outside the gene matches: 2. The chain's CDR3 is CASSLVAGGNEQFF. The CDR3 bases are TGTGCCAGCAGCTTGGTTGCGGGAGGCAATGAGCAGTTCTTC. The complete variable domain, with remaining parts taken from reference TRBV5-4 and TRBJ2-1, reads ETGVTQSPTHLIKTRGQQVTLRCSSQSGHNTVSWYQQALGQGPQFIFQYYREEENGRGNFPPRFSGLQFPNYSSELNVNALELDDSALYLCASSLVAGGNEQFFGPGTRLTVL.

The chain is built from TRBV6-6 and TRBJ1-2, with 7 bases lining up with TRBD1. Per the germline V gene, CDR1 is MNHNY and CDR2 is SVGAGI (reference sequence). CDR3 size: 14 residues. The V segment lost 4 bases and the J segment 2 bases; nucleotides outside the gene matches: 4. The chain's CDR3 is CASSWDSENYGYTF. CDR3 bases: TGTGCCAGCAGTTGGGACAGCGAGAACTATGGCTACACCTTC.

The V gene is TRBV7-8, the J gene TRBJ2-1; 7 positions match TRBD1. V lost 5 bases and J lost 15; bases outside the gene matches: 10. This CDR3 spans 12 amino acids. Germline CDR1 reads SGHVS; CDR2 reads FQNEAQ. The CDR3 region is CASSPDRDEGFF. The CDR3 DNA is TGTGCCAGCAGCCCAGACAGGGACGAGGGGTTCTTC.

The CDR3 spells CAWSQEAYNSPLHF. CDR3 coding DNA: TGTGCCTGGAGTCAGGAGGCTTATAATTCACCCCTCCACTTT. The chain uses TRBV30 and TRBJ1-6; D ambiguous. With 2 bases removed from V and 4 bases from J, the gap between germline ends came to 9 bases. This CDR3 contains 14 residues. CDR1 is GTSNPN, CDR2 SVGIG, per germline (reference sequence).

The chain carries TRBV29-1 and TRBJ2-1, with TRBD2 matching 10 bases. Germline-derived CDR1 and CDR2 are SQVTM and ANQGSEA. V dropped 4 bases and J dropped 7; count of bases not matched to a gene: 7. The CDR3 is made up of 14 amino acids. CDR3 bases: TGCAGCGTTGCGAGGACTAGCGGCGGAAATGAGCAGTTCTTC. Its translation: CSVARTSGGNEQFF.

This clone appeared a few times. The CDR3 here is CASRPDSGSLTGELFF. CDR3 coding DNA: TGTGCCAGCAGGCCCGATAGCGGGAGCCTCACCGGGGAGCTGTTTTTT. The V call is TRBV7-9, the J call TRBJ2-2, with 9 bases aligning to TRBD2. The V segment lost 6 bases and the J segment 4 bases; nucleotides outside the gene matches: 9. The CDR3 contains 16 residues. Germline-derived CDR1 and CDR2 are SEHNR and FQNEAQ (reference sequence).

The CDR3 sequence is CASSPRETTDTQYF. The DNA for the CDR3 is TGTGCCAGCAGCCCGCGGGAAACCACAGATACGCAGTATTTT. V usage is TRBV7-8 and J usage is TRBJ2-3; D possibly corresponds to TRBD2 (6 bases). Trimming cost V 5 bases and J 2 bases, with 11 bases left between them. There are 14 residues in the CDR3. Per the germline V gene, CDR1 is SGHVS and CDR2 is FQNEAQ.

The chain uses TRBV21-1 and TRBJ1-4; the DNA was not used to check the table's D call, TRBD1. TRBV21-1 constitutes a pseudogene. The CDR3 totals 18 residues. CDR3 region: CASSKVGRGGRTNEKLFF. For the CDR3, the DNA is TGTGCCAGCAGCAAAGTTGGAAGAGGGGGCAGAACTAATGAAAAACTGTTTTTT.

The genes are TRBV30 and TRBJ2-1; D gene ambiguous. The CDR3 is 11 residues long. Germline lookup yields CDR1 GTSNPN and CDR2 SVGIG (reference sequence). Trimming removed 1 base from V and 11 bases from J, with 9 bases in between. CDR3 region: CAWSASWQQFF. The CDR3 nucleotides are TGTGCCTGGAGTGCTAGTTGGCAGCAGTTCTTC.